This T cell receptor beta chain stems from a study of T cell repertoires in aging, cancer and after chemotherapy. Turning to the study itself: Donor ages fell into six groups from 30 or younger up to 70 or older. General study findings and limits: Age-matched healthy donors had significantly more diverse, less clonal blood TCR repertoires than untreated cancer patients. Median generation probability rose over the chemotherapy interval in each cancer cohort, suggesting rebound thymic output.

CDR1 and CDR2 from the germline V gene are MNHEY and SVGAGI. The CDR3 contains 13 residues. V dropped 6 bases and J dropped 2 bases, with 11 bases sitting between them. A mixed TRB-A/B primer pool amplified rearranged TRB by multiplex touch-down PCR. Via MiXCR, TCRdb re-called the multiplex PCR reads, giving one row per CDR3 protein. The table includes 1,500 or so distinct CDR3 sequences, 60% detected once. TCR beta rearrangements were amplified from peripheral blood genomic DNA. Notes on this clonotype: Its antigen is currently unknown.

The TCR was taken from a human donor with a blood cancer. Material: blood. The V call is TRBV6-5, the J call TRBJ2-7; D gene ambiguous. CDR3 region: CASSFGQTYEQYF. The CDR3 nucleotides are TGTGCCAGCAGCTTCGGCCAGACCTACGAGCAGTACTTC.